The 17 T cell receptor beta chains listed next were all sequenced from one sample in a study of PD-1 blockade in classical Hodgkin lymphoma. Here immunoSEQ multiplex PCR was the method, and the copy in TCRdb shows in-frame clones only, minus some. The data show approximately 44,000 clones, 76% seen once. All patients experienced relapse after autologous stem cell transplantation, and brentuximab vedotin exposure was variable. The material sequenced was peripheral blood mononuclear cells (PBMCs), taken at baseline. The receptors stem from a human donor with classical Hodgkin lymphoma.

CDR3 coding DNA: TGTGCCAGCAGTCCCCGGACTCTGGGGACTGAAGCTTTCTTT. Protein sequence: CASSPRTLGTEAFF. V usage is TRBV6-6 and J usage is TRBJ1-1; D is unresolved. V was trimmed by 5 bases and J by 5 bases, leaving 15 bases between them. This CDR3 has 14 amino acids. CDR1 is MNHNY, CDR2 SVGAGI, per germline (reference sequence).

The gene calls are TRBV10-1 and TRBJ2-5; a possible D gene is TRBD2 (7 bases). Germline CDR1 WNHNN, CDR2 SYGVQD (reference sequence). The CDR3 runs to 15 residues. The germline V and J ends were trimmed by 0 bases and 5 bases, with 13 bases remaining between them. The CDR3 region has the DNA TGCGCCAGCAGTGAGTCGACCGGGGGGCCGGAGACCCAGTACTTC. This codes for CASSESTGGPETQYF.

The chain carries TRBV27 and TRBJ2-1, with unresolved D. V was trimmed by 2 bases and J by 6 bases, leaving 14 bases between them. The CDR3 spans 15 residues. CDR1 is MNHEY and CDR2 is SMNVEV in the germline V gene (reference sequence). The CDR3 protein is CASSLSYPWVNEQFF. In nucleotides, the CDR3 is TGTGCCAGCAGTTTAAGCTATCCTTGGGTCAATGAGCAGTTCTTC.

The rearrangement joins TRBV7-9 to TRBJ2-5, with 8 nucleotides matching TRBD2. TRBJ2-7 explains the end of the DNA better; the J call may be wrong. The CDR3 is made up of 14 amino acids. Germline CDR1 reads SEHNR; CDR2 reads FQNEAQ (reference sequence). The CDR3 loop is CASSQIAGHYEQYF. The CDR3 DNA reads as TGTGCCAGCAGCCAAATAGCGGGGCACTACGAGCAGTACTTC.

Of note for this clone: The sample contains more than one DNA sequence encoding this CDR3. This sequence joins TRBV28 and TRBJ2-1; D possibly corresponds to TRBD1 (6 bases). CDR1 and CDR2 (germline): MDHEN, SYDVKM. The CDR3 sequence is 14 residues long. Trimming removed 5 bases at V and 1 base at J, with 9 bases between. The CDR3 sequence is CASSRGGSYNEQFF. CDR3 coding DNA: TGTGCCAGCAGTCGAGGGGGTTCCTACAATGAGCAGTTCTTC.

The V and J genes are TRBV2 and TRBJ2-2; D may be TRBD1 (6 bases). This CDR3 is built from 14 residues. V was clipped by 10 bases and J by 8 bases, with 20 bases between them. CDR1 SNHLY and CDR2 FYNNEI come from the germline V gene. The DNA for the CDR3 is TGTGCCACCCAACAGGGAGTTCCCTCGGGGGAGCTGTTTTTT. Translated: CATQQGVPSGELFF.

V gene TRBV9 combines with J gene TRBJ2-7; D gene ambiguous. CDR1 SGDLS and CDR2 YYNGEE come from the germline V gene. CDR3 size: 14 residues. The ends were cut back, 4 bases at V and 2 bases at J, with 13 bases in the middle. The CDR3 here is CASSPQDGPYEQYF. DNA for the CDR3: TGTGCCAGCAGCCCCCAGGACGGACCCTACGAGCAGTACTTC.

This chain uses TRBV5-1 with TRBJ2-3, with a weak D call TRBD2 (5 bases). The V end lost 4 bases, the J end lost 4 bases, and 16 bases lay between the germline ends. Germline CDR1 and CDR2: SGHRS and YFSETQ. This CDR3 has 15 residues. CDR3 nucleotide sequence: TGCGCCAGCAGCCCTCGTGGGGTTAGCGCAGATACGCAGTATTTT. Translation: CASSPRGVSADTQYF.

The rearrangement uses TRBV14 and TRBJ2-1; 7 bases align to TRBD1. The CDR3 consists of 12 residues. Germline-derived CDR1 and CDR2 are SGHDN and FVKESK. With V trimmed by 2 bases and J by 12 bases, 4 bases remained unmatched. For the CDR3, the DNA is TGTGCCAGCAGCCAAATGGGGACAGTGCAGTTCTTC. Residues: CASSQMGTVQFF.

This clone was found a few times. This sample includes further DNA sequences coding for the same CDR3. V and J are TRBV29-1 and TRBJ1-1; 8 bases match TRBD1. From germline, CDR1 is SQVTM and CDR2 ANQGSEA. The CDR3 covers 12 residues. J lost 4 bases, V lost 6 bases, and 4 bases had no gene match. For the CDR3, the DNA is TGCAGCGTAGACAGGGGTGGCACTGAAGCTTTCTTT. This codes for CSVDRGGTEAFF. The whole variable domain, filled in from reference TRBV29-1 and TRBJ1-1, reads SAVISQKPSRDICQRGTSLTIQCQVDSQVTMMFWYRQQPGQSLTLIATANQGSEATYESGFVIDKFPISRPNLTFSTLTVSNMSPEDSSIYLCSVDRGGTEAFFGQGTRLTVV.

This clone came up a few times. The chain joins TRBV2 to TRBJ2-1, with D possibly being TRBD1 or TRBD2 (5 bases each). V was clipped by 3 bases and J by 9 bases, with 9 bases between them. This CDR3 comprises 12 residues. Germline-derived CDR1 and CDR2 are SNHLY and FYNNEI. The DNA of the CDR3 is TGTGCCAGCAGTGATGGGGGTAGTGAGCAGTTCTTC. Its translation is CASSDGGSEQFF.

This chain joins TRBV7-2 and TRBJ1-4; 7 bases are a match to TRBD1. From germline, CDR1 is SGHTA and CDR2 FQGNSA. V gave up 4 bases and J gave up 7 bases; unmatched junction bases: 15. There are 17 residues in the CDR3. CDR3 loop: CASSSWTGRPRGEKLFF. The CDR3 nucleotides read TGTGCCAGCAGCTCATGGACAGGCCGGCCTAGAGGTGAAAAACTGTTTTTT.

The chain joins TRBV6-5 to TRBJ1-6; 7 bases agree with TRBD1. The germline CDR1 and CDR2 sequences are MNHEY and SVGAGI. The CDR3 has 14 amino acids. With V trimmed by 6 bases and J by 5 bases, 4 bases remained unmatched. CDR3 DNA: TGTGCCAGCAGAACCGGGACAGATAATTCACCCCTCCACTTT. Translating it yields CASRTGTDNSPLHF.

The J gene is TRBJ1-4, the V gene TRBV19; 7 bases agree with TRBD1. Germline V gene sequence: CDR1 LNHDA, CDR2 SQIVND (reference sequence). The junction had 7 bases not matched to a gene; V was cut back by 7 bases and J by 8 bases. The CDR3 contains 13 residues. The CDR3 spells CASNPGGAEKLFF. The CDR3 nucleotides read TGTGCCAGTAACCCAGGGGGGGCCGAAAAACTGTTTTTT.

The rearrangement links TRBV19 to TRBJ2-6; D is perhaps TRBD2 (7 bases). V gave up 5 bases and J gave up 2 bases, with 13 bases separating them. The germline CDR1 and CDR2 sequences are LNHDA and SQIVND (reference sequence). This CDR3 region has 16 residues. The CDR3 sequence: CASSPLGGPGANVLTF. The CDR3 DNA reads TGTGCCAGTAGTCCGCTCGGGGGGCCTGGGGCCAACGTCCTGACTTTC.

The chain is built from TRBV28 and TRBJ2-4; D is uncertain. There are 14 residues in the CDR3. Germline V CDR1 and CDR2: MDHEN, SYDVKM. V lost 5 bases, J lost 1 base, and 9 bases lay in between. CDR3 in amino acids: CASSQRVAKNIQYF. Written as DNA, the CDR3 is TGTGCCAGCAGTCAGAGAGTTGCCAAAAACATTCAGTACTTC.

With respect to this clone: An end of the junction differs from the germline gene, which may be a read error. The chain combines TRBV7-7 with TRBJ2-5, with D tentatively TRBD1 or TRBD2 (5 bases each). The CDR3 loop spans 14 amino acids. Germline CDR1 reads SSHAT; CDR2 reads FNYEAQ (reference sequence). CDR3 sequence (DNA): TGTGCTAGCAGCCTCGGGACCGGGGTAGAGACCCAGTACTTC. It translates to CASSLGTGVETQYF.